These T cell receptor beta chains were read from a single sample in a study of cytomegalovirus exposure and HLA in healthy donors. Profiling relied on immunoSEQ multiplex PCR, and the TCRdb table lists in-frame clones only, not all of them. The table shows under 200,000 clones, with around 84% occurring only once. Material for sequencing was PBMCs. These receptor sequences come from a woman between 18 and 29 years old in good health and CMV-seronegative. Each CDR3 is given with its conserved first and last residue. The D gene is left open where the match is weak. Expanded clones are given a class, and other clones once, few, many or no size at all.

>TRBV7-8|NA|NA|TRBJ2-1
CASSLGGYNNEQFF
TGTGCCAGCAGCTTAGGAGGCTATAACAATGAGCAGTTCTTC
>TRBV28|TRBD2|NA|TRBJ2-2
CASSLSYPWGTSGNTGELFF
TGTGCCAGCAGTTTATCCTACCCCTGGGGTACTAGCGGGAACACCGGGGAGCTGTTTTTT
>TRBV30|NA|NA|TRBJ1-5
CAWSGDSGQPQHF
TGTGCCTGGAGTGGCGACTCCGGTCAGCCCCAGCATTTT
>TRBV30|NA|few|TRBJ1-1
CAWSTTVMNTEAFF
TGTGCCTGGAGTACGACAGTCATGAACACTGAAGCTTTCTTT
>TRBV7-2|NA|NA|TRBJ2-1
CASSLAWVRDNEQFF
TGTGCCAGCAGCTTAGCATGGGTCCGGGACAATGAGCAGTTCTTC
>TRBV9|TRBD1|NA|TRBJ1-2
CASRGTGGNYGYTF
TGTGCCAGCAGAGGAACAGGGGGCAACTATGGCTACACCTTC
>TRBV7-9|NA|once|TRBJ2-7
CASSSDSGPEQYF
TGTGCCAGCAGCTCGGATTCAGGGCCCGAGCAGTACTTC
>TRBV7-2|NA|NA|TRBJ1-2
CASSSYWEPNYGYTF
TGTGCCAGCAGTTCCTATTGGGAGCCTAACTATGGCTACACCTTC
>TRBV11-2|NA|NA|TRBJ2-6
CASIRPSGDSSGANVLTF
TGTGCCAGCATCCGCCCCTCCGGAGACAGCTCTGGGGCCAACGTCCTGACTTTC
>TRBV7-9|TRBD2|NA|TRBJ2-7
CASSLVSGGNPYEQYF
TGTGCCAGCAGCTTAGTTTCCGGGGGGAATCCCTACGAGCAGTACTTC
>TRBV5-6|NA|NA|TRBJ2-7
CASSLGGTGAQYF
TGTGCCAGCAGCTTGGGTGGGACGGGAGCGCAGTACTTC
>TRBV19|TRBD1|NA|TRBJ1-5
CASSIDRGGNQPQHF
TGTGCCAGTAGTATCGACAGGGGGGGCAATCAGCCCCAGCATTTT
>TRBV5-6|TRBD2|once|TRBJ2-5
CASSLTGSGRIEETQYF
TGTGCCAGCAGCTTGACGGGTAGCGGGAGGATCGAAGAGACCCAGTACTTC
>TRBV7-2|TRBD1|NA|TRBJ1-2
CASSLARAGGRNYGYTF
TGTGCCAGCAGCTTAGCGAGGGCAGGGGGCCGGAACTATGGCTACACCTTC
>TRBV4-2|TRBD2|NA|TRBJ2-7
CASSQAASGTLYEQYF
TGTGCCAGCAGCCAAGCGGCTAGCGGGACTCTCTACGAGCAGTACTTC
>TRBV6-1|NA|once|TRBJ2-1
CASSAPRFASGVNEQFF
TGTGCCAGCAGTGCTCCCCGGTTCGCATCGGGGGTCAATGAGCAGTTCTTC
>TRBV7-2|NA|NA|TRBJ2-1
CASSLGGQPGYNEQFF
TGTGCCAGCAGCTTAGGCGGACAGCCCGGTTACAATGAGCAGTTCTTC
>TRBV5-1|NA|once|TRBJ1-1
CASSFYSGNTEAFF
TGCGCCAGCAGCTTTTATTCAGGAAACACTGAAGCTTTCTTT
>TRBV5-1|NA|NA|TRBJ2-3
CASSLDTASGTQYF
TGCGCCAGCAGCTTGGACACCGCCTCGGGTACGCAGTATTTT
>TRBV19|NA|NA|TRBJ1-3
CASSSRLSGNTIYF
TGTGCCAGTAGTTCCCGGTTATCTGGAAACACCATATATTTT
>TRBV27|TRBD1|NA|TRBJ2-7
CASTLRTGGYYEQYF
TGTGCCAGCACCCTAAGGACAGGGGGATACTACGAGCAGTACTTC
>TRBV5-4|TRBD1|NA|TRBJ2-7
CASSLGQGTGAYEQYF
TGTGCCAGCAGCTTGGGACAGGGGACGGGGGCCTACGAGCAGTACTTC
>TRBV10-3|NA|NA|TRBJ2-5
CAIKDAGRETQYF
TGTGCCATCAAGGATGCAGGGCGGGAGACCCAGTACTTC
>TRBV28|TRBD1|NA|TRBJ1-1
CASSPTGTGVAEAFF
TGTGCCAGCAGTCCGACCGGGACAGGGGTCGCTGAAGCTTTCTTT
>TRBV13|TRBD2|NA|TRBJ2-3
CASSFKLAGTDTQYF
TGTGCCAGCAGCTTTAAACTAGCGGGAACAGATACGCAGTATTTT
>TRBV11-3|TRBD2|NA|TRBJ2-5
CASSRGGGYQETQYF
TGTGCCAGCAGCCGCGGGGGGGGGTACCAAGAGACCCAGTACTTC
>TRBV7-7|NA|NA|TRBJ2-7
CASTVQVASYEQYF
TGTGCCAGCACCGTCCAAGTAGCGTCCTACGAGCAGTACTTC
>TRBV9|TRBD2|NA|TRBJ2-2
CASSINPGTSGRVANTGELFF
TGTGCCAGCAGCATCAATCCCGGGACTAGCGGGAGGGTCGCGAACACCGGGGAGCTGTTTTTT
>TRBV9|NA|NA|TRBJ1-3
CASSVTTEPGNTIYF
TGTGCCAGCAGCGTTACGACAGAGCCTGGAAACACCATATATTTT
>TRBV2|NA|NA|TRBJ1-2
CASSEAGGAEGYTF
TGTGCCAGCAGTGAAGCGGGGGGGGCTGAAGGCTACACCTTC
>TRBV11-2|TRBD2|once|TRBJ2-5
CASSLWDYLQETQYF
TGTGCCAGCAGCCTATGGGACTATCTTCAAGAGACCCAGTACTTC
>TRBV6-5|TRBD1|NA|TRBJ1-2
CASRDSPNYGYTF
TGTGCCAGTAGGGACAGCCCTAACTATGGCTACACCTTC
>TRBV29-1|TRBD2|NA|TRBJ2-1
CSVNGLAGSNEQFF
TGCAGCGTCAATGGACTAGCGGGAAGTAATGAGCAGTTCTTC
>TRBV18|NA|NA|TRBJ2-2
CASSPPGSENTGELFF
TGTGCCAGCTCACCACCGGGTAGCGAGAACACCGGGGAGCTGTTTTTT
>TRBV20-1|NA|few|TRBJ1-2
CSARGGRGYTF
TGCAGTGCTAGGGGGGGACGAGGCTACACCTTC
>TRBV27|TRBD1|NA|TRBJ1-4
CASSIGTGSEKLFF
TGTGCCAGCAGTATCGGGACAGGGAGCGAAAAACTGTTTTTT
>TRBV11-3|TRBD1|NA|TRBJ1-1
CASSLRDRAYTEAFF
TGTGCCAGCAGCTTAAGGGACAGGGCTTACACTGAAGCTTTCTTT
>TRBV30|TRBD2|NA|TRBJ2-2
CAGLDLTSGRAFSGELFF
TGTGCCGGGCTAGATCTGACTAGCGGGAGGGCCTTCTCCGGGGAGCTGTTTTTT
>TRBV5-6|TRBD1|NA|TRBJ2-3
CASRQPGQPSDTQYF
TGTGCCAGCAGGCAGCCGGGACAGCCGTCGGATACGCAGTATTTT
>TRBV5-1|TRBD1|few|TRBJ1-5
CASSLGTGGYQPQHF
TGCGCCAGCAGCTTGGGAACAGGGGGATATCAGCCCCAGCATTTT
>TRBV28|TRBD1|NA|TRBJ1-2
CASRGGGTGQGYTF
TGTGCCAGCAGGGGGGGCGGGACAGGGCAAGGCTACACCTTC
>TRBV6-1|NA|NA|TRBJ1-2
CASSESLYGYTF
TGTGCCAGCAGTGAAAGCCTGTATGGCTACACCTTC
>TRBV10-2|TRBD2|NA|TRBJ2-7
CASRGLAVTYEQYF
TGCGCCAGCAGGGGACTAGCGGTAACCTACGAGCAGTACTTC
>TRBV27|NA|NA|TRBJ2-1
CASSPRRDPGTHNEQFF
TGTGCCAGTTCCCCCCGTCGCGATCCGGGAACCCACAATGAGCAGTTCTTC
>TRBV7-2|NA|NA|TRBJ1-4
CASSFIRYALGGIGEKLFF
TGTGCCAGCAGCTTCATAAGATATGCGTTGGGCGGGATTGGTGAAAAACTGTTTTTT
>TRBV28|NA|few|TRBJ1-5
CASTLRYSNQPQHF
TGTGCCAGCACCCTTCGGTATAGCAATCAGCCCCAGCATTTT
>TRBV4-3|NA|NA|TRBJ1-2
CASSQDWREGGYTF
TGCGCCAGCAGCCAAGACTGGAGGGAGGGCGGCTACACCTTC
>TRBV25-1|TRBD2|NA|TRBJ2-3
CASSDPGGPADTQYF
TGTGCCAGCAGTGACCCGGGGGGTCCAGCAGATACGCAGTATTTT
>TRBV18|TRBD1|NA|TRBJ2-2
CASSPRQGTGELFF
TGTGCCAGCTCACCAAGACAGGGCACCGGGGAGCTGTTTTTT
>TRBV4-3|NA|NA|TRBJ2-1
CASSRGADNEQFF
TGCGCCAGCAGCCGCGGCGCCGACAATGAGCAGTTCTTC
>TRBV4-2|TRBD2|NA|TRBJ2-3
CASSHGLAGGPEVPPDTQYF
TGTGCCAGCAGCCACGGACTAGCGGGAGGGCCGGAGGTTCCACCAGATACGCAGTATTTT
>TRBV21-1|NA|NA|TRBJ2-7
CASSSVPAGRGGAVYEQYF
TGTGCCAGCAGCTCCGTCCCGGCCGGACGGGGGGGAGCGGTCTACGAGCAGTACTTC
>TRBV6-5|NA|few|TRBJ1-1
CASSPQGLNTEAFF
TGTGCCAGCAGCCCACAGGGCTTGAACACTGAAGCTTTCTTT
>TRBV18|NA|NA|TRBJ2-1
CASSPGLAPNNEQFF
TGTGCCAGCTCACCAGGGCTAGCGCCCAACAATGAGCAGTTCTTC
>TRBV14|TRBD1|NA|TRBJ2-7
CASSPNRGRTYEQYF
TGTGCCAGCAGCCCTAACAGGGGGAGGACCTACGAGCAGTACTTC
>TRBV20-1|NA|NA|TRBJ2-3
CSAAPGSTQYF
TGCAGTGCTGCCCCCGGGAGTACGCAGTATTTT